A selection of T cell receptor beta chains follows, all from one sample in a study of immune evolution from preneoplasia to lung adenocarcinoma. Profiling relied on immunoSEQ multiplex PCR, and the TCRdb table lists in-frame clones only, not all of them. The top ten hold about an eighth of the sample, which has fewer than 6,000 clones, 80% to 85% seen once. Sequencing input: FFPE normal lung tissue adjacent to the tumor. The receptors were sampled from a person between 50 and 69 years old with lung adenocarcinoma. Both conserved end residues are trimmed from each CDR3. Fields, in order: clone size, V gene, CDR3 protein. Size tells how often a clone was seen (once, few, many) or the class of an expanded clone, and some rows leave it out.

few | TRBV28 | ASSFNRENSEAF
- | TRBV6-6 | ASSRGQEREQY
- | TRBV10-3 | AIGQSEGLSYEQY
- | TRBV6-4 | ASSETSGGVNEQF
once | TRBV27 | ASSPGTRRYEQY
- | TRBV6-4 | ASSTNLHTDTQY
- | TRBV9 | ASSVFRGGRMFRDTQY
- | TRBV5-1 | ASSLGQGAYLETQY
- | TRBV6-6 | ASSKDRGGTGELF
few | TRBV5-1 | ASSSVKTGGNTGELF
- | TRBV6-5 | ASRNADSVNTEAF
- | TRBV5-1 | ASSLEGQNTGELF
- | TRBV4-2 | ASSQDGAGGTDTQY
- | TRBV6-5 | ASSPGLKDEKLF
- | TRBV9 | ASSATQDQPQH
- | TRBV6-5 | ASSRDSAQGDTIY
- | TRBV29-1 | SVEDRAKTNGELF
- | TRBV15 | ATSRDHGGNEGEKLF
- | TRBV5-1 | ASSGGMVGELF
- | TRBV11-2 | ASSLYDRGTAEAF
- | TRBV5-1 | ASSLATGLQETQY
once | TRBV6-5 | ASSSRTGVYSPLH
few | TRBV11-1 | ASKSPGADPTDTQY
- | TRBV11-2 | ASSSRETQY
- | TRBV5-1 | ASSLDSRSGAYEQY
- | TRBV4-2 | ASSREANYGYT
- | TRBV2 | ASKIAGHGYT
- | TRBV6-5 | ASRTLHGGDEAF
once | TRBV9 | ASSVAEGSGEKLF
- | TRBV7-9 | ASSFTVAAATSSYNEQF
- | TRBV5-4 | ASSSGGTGGYT
- | TRBV5-1 | ASSSGQDEQY
- | TRBV9 | ASSSITGTGELF
once | TRBV11-1 | ASSLTPGLTSYNEQF
- | TRBV2 | ASSSEGPLQPQH
- | TRBV10-3 | AIPNASTEAF
- | TRBV28 | ASSLNWGPTSYEQY
- | TRBV5-5 | ASSFAGVDEQY
- | TRBV11-3 | AILMGASTEAF
once | TRBV5-1 | ASSLVSGYEQY